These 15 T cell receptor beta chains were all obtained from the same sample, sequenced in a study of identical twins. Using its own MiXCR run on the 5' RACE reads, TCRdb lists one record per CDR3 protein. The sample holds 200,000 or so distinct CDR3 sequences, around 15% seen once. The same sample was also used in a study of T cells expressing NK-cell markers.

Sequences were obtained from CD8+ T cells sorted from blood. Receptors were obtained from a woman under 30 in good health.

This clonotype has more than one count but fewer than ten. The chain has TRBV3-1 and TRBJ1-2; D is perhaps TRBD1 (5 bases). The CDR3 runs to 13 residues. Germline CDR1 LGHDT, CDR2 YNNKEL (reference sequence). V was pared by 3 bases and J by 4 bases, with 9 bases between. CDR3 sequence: CASSHDSIYGYTF. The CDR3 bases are TGTGCCAGCAGCCATGACAGCATCTATGGCTACACCTTC.

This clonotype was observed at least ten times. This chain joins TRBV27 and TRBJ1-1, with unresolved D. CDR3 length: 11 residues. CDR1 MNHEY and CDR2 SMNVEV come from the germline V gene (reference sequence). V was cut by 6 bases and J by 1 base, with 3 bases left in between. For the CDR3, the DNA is TGTGCCAGCAGACAGAACACTGAAGCTTTCTTT. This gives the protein CASRQNTEAFF.

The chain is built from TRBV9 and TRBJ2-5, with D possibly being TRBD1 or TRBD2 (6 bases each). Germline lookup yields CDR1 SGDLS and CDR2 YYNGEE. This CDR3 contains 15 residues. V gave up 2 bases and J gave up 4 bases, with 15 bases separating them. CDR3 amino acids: CASSVGGGPGETQYF. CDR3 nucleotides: TGTGCCAGCAGCGTTGGAGGGGGGCCGGGAGAGACCCAGTACTTC.

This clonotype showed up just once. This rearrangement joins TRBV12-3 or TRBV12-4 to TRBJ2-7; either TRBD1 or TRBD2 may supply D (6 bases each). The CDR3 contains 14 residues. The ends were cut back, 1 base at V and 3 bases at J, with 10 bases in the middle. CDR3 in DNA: TGTGCCAGCAGTTTAGGGGGGGCCTACTACGAGCAGTACTTC. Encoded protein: CASSLGGAYYEQYF.

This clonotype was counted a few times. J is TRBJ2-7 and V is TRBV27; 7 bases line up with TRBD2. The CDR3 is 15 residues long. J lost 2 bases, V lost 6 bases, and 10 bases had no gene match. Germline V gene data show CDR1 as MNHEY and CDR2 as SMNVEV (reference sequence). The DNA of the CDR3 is TGTGCCAGCAGGACACGAGCGGGGACTACCTACGAGCAGTACTTC. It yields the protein CASRTRAGTTYEQYF.

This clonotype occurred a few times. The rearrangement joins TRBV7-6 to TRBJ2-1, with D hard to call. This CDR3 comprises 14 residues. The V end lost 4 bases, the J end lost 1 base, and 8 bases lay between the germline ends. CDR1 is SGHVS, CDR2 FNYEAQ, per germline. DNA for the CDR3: TGTGCCAGCAGCTCCCCATGGTCCTACAATGAGCAGTTCTTC. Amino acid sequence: CASSSPWSYNEQFF.

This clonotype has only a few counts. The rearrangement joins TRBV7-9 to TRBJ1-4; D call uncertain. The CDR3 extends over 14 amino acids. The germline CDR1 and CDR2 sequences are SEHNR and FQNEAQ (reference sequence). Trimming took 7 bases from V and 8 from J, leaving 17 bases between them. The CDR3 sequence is CASTPGPTHEKLFF. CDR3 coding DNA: TGTGCCAGCACCCCGGGCCCAACCCACGAAAAACTGTTTTTT.

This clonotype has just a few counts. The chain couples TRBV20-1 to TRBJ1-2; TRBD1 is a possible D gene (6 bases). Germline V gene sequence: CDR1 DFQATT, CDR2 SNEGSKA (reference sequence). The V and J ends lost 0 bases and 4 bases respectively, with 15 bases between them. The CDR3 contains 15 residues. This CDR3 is CSARDQVGGLYGYTF. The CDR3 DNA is TGCAGTGCTAGAGATCAAGTCGGGGGGCTCTATGGCTACACCTTC.

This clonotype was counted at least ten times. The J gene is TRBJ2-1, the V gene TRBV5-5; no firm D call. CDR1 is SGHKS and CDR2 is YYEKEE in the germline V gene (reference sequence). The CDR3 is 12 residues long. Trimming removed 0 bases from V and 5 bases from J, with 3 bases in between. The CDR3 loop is CASSLGNNEQFF. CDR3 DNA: TGTGCCAGCAGCTTGGGAAACAATGAGCAGTTCTTC.

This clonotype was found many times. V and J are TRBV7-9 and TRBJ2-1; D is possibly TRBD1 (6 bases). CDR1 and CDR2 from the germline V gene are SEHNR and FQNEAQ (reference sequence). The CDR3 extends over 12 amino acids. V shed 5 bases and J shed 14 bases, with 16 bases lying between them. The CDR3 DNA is TGTGCCAGCAGCCGCGGACAGAAAGTAGAGTTCTTC. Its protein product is CASSRGQKVEFF. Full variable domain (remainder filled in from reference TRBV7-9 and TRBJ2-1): DTGVSQNPRHKITKRGQNVTFRCDPISEHNRLYWYRQTLGQGPEFLTYFQNEAQLEKSRLLSDRFSAERPKGSFSTLEIQRTEQGDSAMYLCASSRGQKVEFFGPGTRLTVL.

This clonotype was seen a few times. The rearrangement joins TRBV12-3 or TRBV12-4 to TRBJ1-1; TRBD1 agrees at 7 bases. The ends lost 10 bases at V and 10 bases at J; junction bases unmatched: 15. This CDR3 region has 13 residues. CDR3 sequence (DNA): TGTGCCACACGACCAGGGGGACTGGTTAGAGCTTTCTTT. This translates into CATRPGGLVRAFF.

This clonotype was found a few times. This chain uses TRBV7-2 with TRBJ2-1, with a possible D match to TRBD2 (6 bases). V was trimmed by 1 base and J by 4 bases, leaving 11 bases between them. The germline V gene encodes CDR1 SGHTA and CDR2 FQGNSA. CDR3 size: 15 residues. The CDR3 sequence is CASSLVYGGYNEQFF. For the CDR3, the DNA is TGTGCCAGCAGCTTAGTGTATGGGGGGTACAATGAGCAGTTCTTC.

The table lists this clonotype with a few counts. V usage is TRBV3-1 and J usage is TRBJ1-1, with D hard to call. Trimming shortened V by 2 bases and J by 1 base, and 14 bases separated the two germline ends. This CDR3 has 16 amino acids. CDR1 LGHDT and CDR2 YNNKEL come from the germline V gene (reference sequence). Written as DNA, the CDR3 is TGTGCCAGCAGCCAAAGGCGCCGGCCTCCGAACACTGAAGCTTTCTTT. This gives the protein CASSQRRRPPNTEAFF.

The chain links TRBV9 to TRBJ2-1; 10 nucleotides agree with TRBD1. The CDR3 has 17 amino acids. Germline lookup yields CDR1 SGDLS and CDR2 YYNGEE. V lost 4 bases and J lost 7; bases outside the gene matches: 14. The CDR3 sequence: CASSPRGGQGSLNEQFF. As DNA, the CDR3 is TGTGCCAGCAGCCCCCGGGGGGGACAGGGGTCGCTTAATGAGCAGTTCTTC.

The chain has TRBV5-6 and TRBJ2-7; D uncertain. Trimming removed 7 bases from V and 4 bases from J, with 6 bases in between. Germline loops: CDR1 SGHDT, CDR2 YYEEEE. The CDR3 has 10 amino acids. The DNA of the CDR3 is TGTGCCAGCGGAAAATACGAGCAGTACTTC. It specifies CASGKYEQYF. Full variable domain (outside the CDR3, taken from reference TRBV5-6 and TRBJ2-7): DAGVTQSPTHLIKTRGQQVTLRCSPKSGHDTVSWYQQALGQGPQFIFQYYEEEERQRGNFPDRFSGHQFPNYSSELNVNALLLGDSALYLCASGKYEQYFGPGTRLTVT.